Below are 30 T cell receptor beta chains sequenced from a single sample in a study of T cell responses to AZD1222 COVID-19 vaccine. Generated by immunoSEQ multiplex PCR, the TCRdb table keeps only in-frame clones and is missing some. The table has tens of thousands of clones, about 90% seen once. The sequences come from peripheral blood, collected on day 0 of AZD1222 vaccination. Every receptor here comes from an adult in good health.

Turning to this clone: The junction does not match germline at one end; this may be a read error. The J gene is TRBJ2-3, the V gene TRBV24-1; TRBD1 matches 8 bases. The germline V gene encodes CDR1 KGHDR and CDR2 SFDVKD. This CDR3 is 16 amino acids long. The DNA for the CDR3 is TGTGCCACCAGTGATCGGGACAGGTCCCGCACAGGTACGCAGTATTTT. As protein: CATSDRDRSRTGTQYF.

The genes are TRBV11-2 and TRBJ2-2, with 7 bases identical to TRBD1. With V trimmed by 4 bases and J by 8 bases, 16 bases remained unmatched. Germline-derived CDR1 and CDR2 are SGHAT and FQNNGV. This CDR3 is 17 amino acids long. CDR3: CASSSAPRPNRGGELFF. CDR3 in DNA: TGTGCCAGCAGCTCTGCCCCTCGGCCTAACAGGGGTGGGGAGCTGTTTTTT.

The chain combines TRBV2 with TRBJ1-6; D is perhaps TRBD1 (6 bases). This CDR3 contains 16 residues. Trimming took off 10 bases at V and 5 bases at J, with 21 bases between the two ends. CDR1 and CDR2 from the germline V gene are SNHLY and FYNNEI. For the CDR3, the DNA is TGTGCCACCGCGGGGGCAGGGCGGGGGAATAATTCACCCCTCCACTTT. Its translation is CATAGAGRGNNSPLHF.

The genes are TRBV29-1 and TRBJ1-1; D is undetermined. Trimming took 7 bases from V and 3 from J, leaving 15 bases between them. The V gene's germline CDR1 is SQVTM and CDR2 ANQGSEA. The CDR3 loop spans 13 amino acids. CDR3 sequence reads: CSAPPDTDTEAFF. The CDR3 bases are TGCAGCGCCCCTCCTGACACGGACACTGAAGCTTTCTTT.

The chain recombines TRBV27 with TRBJ1-2; D is possibly TRBD1 (6 bases). The germline V gene encodes CDR1 MNHEY and CDR2 SMNVEV (reference sequence). The CDR3 is 15 residues long. V was pared by 5 bases and J by 4 bases, with 17 bases between. In DNA, the CDR3 is TGTGCCAGCAGTAATACAGGGTCCGGAGTCTATGGCTACACCTTC. Residues: CASSNTGSGVYGYTF.

The rearrangement links TRBV3-1 (or the pseudogene TRBV3-2) to TRBJ2-1, with D tentatively TRBD2 (7 bases). The CDR3 is 14 amino acids. The germline gives CDR1 LGHDT, CDR2 YNNKEL (reference sequence). V lost 2 bases to trimming and J lost 6 bases, with 11 bases between them. This CDR3 is CASSQRGALNEQFF. The CDR3 DNA follows: TGTGCCAGCAGCCAACGGGGGGCCCTCAATGAGCAGTTCTTC.

The V call is TRBV6-5, the J call TRBJ2-7; 8 bases map to TRBD1. The V segment lost 6 bases and the J segment 4 bases; nucleotides outside the gene matches: 11. Germline CDR1 and CDR2: MNHEY and SVGAGI. The CDR3 covers 15 residues. The CDR3 here is CASSSEDRGRYEQYF. Written as DNA, the CDR3 is TGTGCCAGCAGCTCGGAAGACAGGGGACGGTACGAGCAGTACTTC.

The chain joins TRBV11-2 to TRBJ1-4; D perhaps matches TRBD1 (6 bases). Germline V gene lookup returns CDR1 SGHAT and CDR2 FQNNGV. V lost 4 bases and J lost 7, with 10 bases in between. The CDR3 is 13 residues long. The chain's CDR3 is CASSYGTPEKLFF. Here the CDR3 DNA reads TGTGCCAGCAGCTACGGGACACCTGAAAAACTGTTTTTT.

The count of this clone is one. J is TRBJ1-5 and V is TRBV19, with D uncertain. This CDR3 comprises 12 residues. V lost 6 bases and J lost 6, with 9 bases in between. Per germline, CDR1 LNHDA and CDR2 SQIVND (reference sequence). The CDR3 nucleotides read TGTGCCAGTAGGCTGGGGTTTCAGCCCCAGCATTTT. Encoded protein: CASRLGFQPQHF.

This clone was seen a few times. This chain connects TRBV27 to TRBJ2-1; D perhaps matches TRBD1 (6 bases). The CDR3 consists of 14 residues. Germline V gene sequence: CDR1 MNHEY, CDR2 SMNVEV (reference sequence). V was pared by 6 bases and J by 5 bases, with 14 bases between. The CDR3: CASSPGTTNNEQFF. As DNA, the CDR3 is TGTGCCAGCAGCCCCGGGACAACCAACAATGAGCAGTTCTTC.

This clone appeared once. V usage is TRBV6-5 and J usage is TRBJ1-5, with a weak D call TRBD1 (5 bases). The CDR3 consists of 15 residues. Trimming pared 8 bases from V and 2 bases from J, leaving 16 bases between. The germline V gene has CDR1 MNHEY and CDR2 SVGAGI. The CDR3 is CASSPRGRGNQPQHF. CDR3 nucleotides: TGTGCCAGCTCCCCCCGGGGGAGGGGCAATCAGCCCCAGCATTTT.

The CDR3 loop reads CASSRDTRDNQPQHF. CDR3 nucleotide sequence: TGTGCCAGCAGCCGCGACACCAGGGATAACCAGCCCCAGCATTTT. The chain uses TRBV7-9 and TRBJ1-5, with a tentative D call TRBD1 (5 bases). The CDR3 is made up of 15 amino acids. Trimming left V 5 bases short and J 7 bases short, with 18 bases between. The germline gives CDR1 SEHNR, CDR2 FQNEAQ (reference sequence).

This clone was recorded once. This chain uses TRBV9 with TRBJ2-3; 12 bases match TRBD2. CDR3 length: 16 residues. CDR1 is SGDLS and CDR2 is YYNGEE in the germline V gene. J gave up 4 bases and V 0 bases, and 3 bases lay outside the gene matches. The CDR3 bases are TGTGCCAGCAGCGTAGAACTAGCGGGGGGACCAGATACGCAGTATTTT. It yields the protein CASSVELAGGPDTQYF.

The J gene is TRBJ1-2, the V gene TRBV5-1, with D unclear. Trimming left V 3 bases short and J 2 bases short, with 14 bases between. The CDR3 spans 15 residues. Germline-derived CDR1 and CDR2 are SGHRS and YFSETQ. The DNA of the CDR3 is TGCGCCAGCAGCTCAGGACCCGTACCCAACTATGGCTACACCTTC. This translates into CASSSGPVPNYGYTF.

V usage is TRBV3-1 (or the pseudogene TRBV3-2) and J usage is TRBJ1-6, with TRBD1 identical over 7 bases. The CDR3 is 16 residues long. CDR1 is LGHDT and CDR2 is YNNKEL in the germline V gene (reference sequence). V was pared by 2 bases and J by 6 bases, with 7 bases of the junction left unmatched. The CDR3 nucleotides read TGTGCCAGCAGCCAACGAGGGGGCGGCGGTAATTCACCCCTCCACTTT. Its protein is CASSQRGGGGNSPLHF.

The V gene is TRBV7-2, the J gene TRBJ2-3, with 16 bases fitting TRBD2. CDR3 size: 17 residues. V lost 5 bases and J lost 6; bases outside the gene matches: 8. Germline values: CDR1 SGHTA, CDR2 FQGNSA. CDR3 DNA sequence: TGTGCCAGCAGCCCCGGGACTAGCGGGGGGGCCGCGGATACGCAGTATTTT. Its protein is CASSPGTSGGAADTQYF.

The V gene is TRBV4-1, the J gene TRBJ1-2; 7 nucleotides line up with TRBD1. V dropped 6 bases and J dropped 4; count of bases not matched to a gene: 5. CDR3 length: 13 amino acids. CDR1 is MGHRA, CDR2 YSYEKL, per germline. The DNA for the CDR3 is TGCGCCAGCAGAGACAGGGAGGCCTATGGCTACACCTTC. It specifies CASRDREAYGYTF.

The rearrangement uses TRBV3-1 (or the pseudogene TRBV3-2) and TRBJ1-2, with 7 bases matching TRBD1. Germline-derived CDR1 and CDR2 are LGHDT and YNNKEL (reference sequence). The ends lost 3 bases at V and 7 bases at J; junction bases unmatched: 26. This CDR3 region has 20 residues. CDR3 loop: CASSHERQETGTAYTSGYTF. Written as DNA, the CDR3 is TGTGCCAGCAGCCACGAGAGACAAGAGACCGGGACAGCGTATACTAGTGGCTACACCTTC.

The rearrangement uses TRBV29-1 and TRBJ1-1; D not resolved. Germline lookup yields CDR1 SQVTM and CDR2 ANQGSEA. The CDR3 covers 13 residues. The ends were cut back, 5 bases at V and 6 bases at J, with 16 bases in the middle. In DNA, the CDR3 is TGCAGCGTTCTGTTACAGTTGGCCTCTGAAGCTTTCTTT. Its protein is CSVLLQLASEAFF.

The chain has TRBV28 and TRBJ2-1, with no clear D. The length of the CDR3 is 11 residues. The germline V and J ends were trimmed by 5 bases and 4 bases, with 3 bases remaining between them. The germline V gene encodes CDR1 MDHEN and CDR2 SYDVKM. The CDR3 is CASSPYNEQFF. In DNA form, the CDR3 reads TGTGCCAGCAGTCCGTACAATGAGCAGTTCTTC.

The chain is built from TRBV6-5 and TRBJ1-2, with TRBD1 as a possible D gene (5 bases). The V end lost 6 bases, the J end lost 1 base, and 12 bases lay between the germline ends. Germline CDR1 and CDR2: MNHEY and SVGAGI. This CDR3 is built from 14 residues. The CDR3 sequence: CASRPSGDNYGYTF. In DNA, the CDR3 is TGTGCCAGCAGGCCCTCGGGGGATAACTATGGCTACACCTTC.

Here the CDR3 DNA reads TGTGCCAGCAGCTGGGGCGACAGAGCCACCTCTGGGGAGCAGTACTTC. Translated: CASSWGDRATSGEQYF. The rearrangement uses TRBV5-5 and TRBJ2-7, with D tentatively TRBD1 (5 bases). The V and J ends lost 3 bases and 7 bases respectively, with 23 bases between them. The CDR3 has 16 residues. The germline V gene encodes CDR1 SGHKS and CDR2 YYEKEE (reference sequence).

J is TRBJ2-5 and V is TRBV6-5; D perhaps matches TRBD1 (7 bases). V lost 6 bases and J 2 bases, leaving 19 bases between the germline ends. The CDR3 extends over 16 amino acids. CDR1 is MNHEY, CDR2 SVGAGI, per germline. The CDR3 DNA is TGTGCCAGCAGATACGGGGGACAGTGGCCTCAAGAGACCCAGTACTTC. It encodes CASRYGGQWPQETQYF.

CDR3 residues: CASSPGRGLGNTEAFF. Here the CDR3 DNA reads TGTGCCAGCTCACCAGGCAGGGGGCTGGGGAACACTGAAGCTTTCTTT. The rearrangement joins TRBV18 to TRBJ1-1; 8 bases match TRBD1. The CDR3 totals 16 residues. Germline-derived CDR1 and CDR2 are KGHSH and LQKENI. With V trimmed by 2 bases and J by 1 base, 6 bases remained unmatched.

The V call is TRBV19, the J call TRBJ2-7; the D is unclear. Trimming cost V 2 bases and J 1 base, with 6 bases left between them. The CDR3 is 13 amino acids. CDR1 and CDR2 (germline): LNHDA, SQIVND (reference sequence). CDR3 DNA sequence: TGTGCCAGTAGTATAACAGCGTCCTACGAGCAGTACTTC. Its translation is CASSITASYEQYF.

The chain recombines TRBV30 with TRBJ1-2; D is undetermined. Germline values: CDR1 GTSNPN, CDR2 SVGIG (reference sequence). This CDR3 has 10 amino acids. V was pared by 1 base and J by 5 bases, with 2 bases between. The CDR3 sequence is CAWSGYGYTF. CDR3 DNA: TGTGCCTGGAGTGGTTATGGCTACACCTTC.

The chain carries TRBV18 and TRBJ2-1; TRBD2 aligns across 10 bases. Per germline, CDR1 KGHSH and CDR2 LQKENI. J gave up 9 bases and V 8 bases, and 13 bases lay outside the gene matches. The CDR3 has 15 residues. CDR3 in DNA: TGTGCCAGCAGCACCGCGGTAGCGGGGGGAAGTGAGCAGTTCTTC. The encoded protein is CASSTAVAGGSEQFF.

V is TRBV4-1 and J is TRBJ2-3; tentatively, D is TRBD2 (5 bases). The V end lost 5 bases, the J end lost 6 bases, and 9 bases lay between the germline ends. From germline, CDR1 is MGHRA and CDR2 YSYEKL. The CDR3 contains 12 residues. As DNA, the CDR3 is TGCGCCAGCAGCTACCCGGGGGATACGCAGTATTTT. It translates to CASSYPGDTQYF.

The chain uses TRBV9 and TRBJ1-2, with D perhaps matching TRBD1 (5 bases). Germline loops: CDR1 SGDLS, CDR2 YYNGEE. CDR3 size: 13 residues. Trimming pared 4 bases from V and 6 bases from J, leaving 13 bases between. The CDR3 nucleotides are TGTGCCAGCAGCCCATGGCAGGGCCATGGCTACACCTTC. It codes for CASSPWQGHGYTF.

V is TRBV11-1 and J is TRBJ1-2, with D unresolved. CDR1 is SGHAT and CDR2 is FQDESV in the germline V gene (reference sequence). The CDR3 is 12 residues long. Trimming cost V 4 bases and J 1 base, with 4 bases left between them. CDR3 nucleotide sequence: TGTGCCAGCAGCTACCTTAACTATGGCTACACCTTC. Residues: CASSYLNYGYTF.